The entry below gives a single T cell receptor beta chain sequence along with its context. Its matching antigen is unknown. Primers included in the PCR were 60 Vbeta and 13 Jbeta primers. TCRdb's copy holds only in-frame clones and misses some; the assay was immunoSEQ multiplex PCR. Among around 170,000 clones listed, just over 75% were seen once. This sample was included in a study of cytomegalovirus exposure and HLA in healthy donors. Study results and limitations: In a later analysis, about 17,000 TCR beta sequences were associated with HLA alleles at 0.05 false discovery rate. The study found most TCR sequences rare, yet found some public TCRs in many donors. In a later analysis, HLA-associated beta chains showed higher expansion and lower generation probabilities than comparable chains.

The CDR3 has 16 residues. Germline V lookup: CDR1 KGHSH, CDR2 LQKENI. The ends were cut back, 3 bases at V and 4 bases at J, with 19 bases in the middle. The chain employs TRBV18 and TRBJ2-7, with a tentative D call TRBD1 (6 bases). Sequenced input: PBMCs. This sequence originates from a man younger than 30 in good health and CMV-seronegative. Written as DNA, the CDR3 is TGTGCCAGCTCACCCCTTCATGGGGGCCCCAGTTACGAGCAGTACTTC. Translating gives CASSPLHGGPSYEQYF. The full variable domain, rest sourced from reference TRBV18 and TRBJ2-7, is NAGVMQNPRHLVRRRGQEARLRCSPMKGHSHVYWYRQLPEEGLKFMVYLQKENIIDESGMPKERFSAEFPKEGPSILRIQQVVRGDSAAYFCASSPLHGGPSYEQYFGPGTRLTVT.